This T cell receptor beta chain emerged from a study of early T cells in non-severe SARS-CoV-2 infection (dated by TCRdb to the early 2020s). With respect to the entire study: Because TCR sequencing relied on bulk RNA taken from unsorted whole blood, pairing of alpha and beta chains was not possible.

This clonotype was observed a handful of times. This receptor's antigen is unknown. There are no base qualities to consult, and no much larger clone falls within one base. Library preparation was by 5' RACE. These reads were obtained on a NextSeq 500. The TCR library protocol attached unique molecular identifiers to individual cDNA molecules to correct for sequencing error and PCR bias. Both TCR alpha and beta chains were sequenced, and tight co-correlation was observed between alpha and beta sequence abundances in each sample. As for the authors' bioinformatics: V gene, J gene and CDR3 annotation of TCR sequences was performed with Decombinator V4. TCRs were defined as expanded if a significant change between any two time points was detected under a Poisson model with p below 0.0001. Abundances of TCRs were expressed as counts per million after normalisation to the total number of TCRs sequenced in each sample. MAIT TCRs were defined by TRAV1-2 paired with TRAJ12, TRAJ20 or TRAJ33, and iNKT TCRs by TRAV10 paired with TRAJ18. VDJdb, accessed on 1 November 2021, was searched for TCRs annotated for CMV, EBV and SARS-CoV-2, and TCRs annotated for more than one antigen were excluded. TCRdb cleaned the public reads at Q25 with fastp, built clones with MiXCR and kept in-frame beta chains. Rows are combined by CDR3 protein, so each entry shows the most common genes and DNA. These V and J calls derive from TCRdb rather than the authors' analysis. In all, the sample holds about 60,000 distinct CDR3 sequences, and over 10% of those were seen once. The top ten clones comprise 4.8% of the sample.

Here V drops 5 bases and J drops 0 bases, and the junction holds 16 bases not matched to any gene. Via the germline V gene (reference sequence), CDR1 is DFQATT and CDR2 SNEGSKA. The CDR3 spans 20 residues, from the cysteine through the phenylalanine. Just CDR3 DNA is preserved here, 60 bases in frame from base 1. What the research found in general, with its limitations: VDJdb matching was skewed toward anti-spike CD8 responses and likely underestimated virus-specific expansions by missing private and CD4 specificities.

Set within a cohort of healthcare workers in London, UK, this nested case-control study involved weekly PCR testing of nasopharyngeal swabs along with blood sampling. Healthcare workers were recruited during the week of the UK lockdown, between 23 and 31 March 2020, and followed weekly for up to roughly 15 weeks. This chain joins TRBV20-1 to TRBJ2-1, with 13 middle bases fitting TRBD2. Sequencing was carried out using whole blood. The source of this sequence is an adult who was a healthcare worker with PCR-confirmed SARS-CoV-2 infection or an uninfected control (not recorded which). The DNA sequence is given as TGCAGTGCTCCAGCTCAACTAGCGGGAGGGCCGGGGGGCTCCTACAATGAGCAGTTCTTC. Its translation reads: CSAPAQLAGGPGGSYNEQFF.